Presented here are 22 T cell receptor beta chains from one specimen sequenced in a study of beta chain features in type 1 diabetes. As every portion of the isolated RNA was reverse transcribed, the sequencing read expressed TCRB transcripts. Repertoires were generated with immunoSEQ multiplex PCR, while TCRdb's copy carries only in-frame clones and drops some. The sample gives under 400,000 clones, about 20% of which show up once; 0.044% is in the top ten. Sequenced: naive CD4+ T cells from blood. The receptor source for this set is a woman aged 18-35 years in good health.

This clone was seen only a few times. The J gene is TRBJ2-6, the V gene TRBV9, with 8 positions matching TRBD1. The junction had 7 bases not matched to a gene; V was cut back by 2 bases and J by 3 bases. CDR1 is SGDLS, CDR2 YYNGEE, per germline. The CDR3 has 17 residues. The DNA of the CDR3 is TGTGCCAGCAGCGTCCCAGGGGGCGCGGGTGGGGCCAACGTCCTGACTTTC. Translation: CASSVPGGAGGANVLTF.

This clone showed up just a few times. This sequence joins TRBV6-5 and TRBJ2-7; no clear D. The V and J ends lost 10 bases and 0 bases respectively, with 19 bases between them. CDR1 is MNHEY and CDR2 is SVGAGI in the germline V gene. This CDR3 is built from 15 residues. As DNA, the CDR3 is TGTGCCACCTCCGAGTCTTTAAGTCTCTCCTACGAGCAGTACTTC. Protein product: CATSESLSLSYEQYF.

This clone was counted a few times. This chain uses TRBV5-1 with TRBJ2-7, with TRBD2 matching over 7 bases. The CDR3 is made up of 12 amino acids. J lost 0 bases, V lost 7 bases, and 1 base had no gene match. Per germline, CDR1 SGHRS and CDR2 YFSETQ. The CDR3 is CASAGDSYEQYF. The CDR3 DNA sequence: TGCGCCAGCGCGGGGGACTCCTACGAGCAGTACTTC.

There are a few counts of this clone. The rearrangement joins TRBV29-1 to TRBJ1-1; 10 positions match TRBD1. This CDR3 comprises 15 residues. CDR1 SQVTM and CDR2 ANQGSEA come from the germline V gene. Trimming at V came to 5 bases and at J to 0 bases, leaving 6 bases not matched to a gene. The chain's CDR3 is CSVRQGAFMNTEAFF. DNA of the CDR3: TGCAGCGTTCGACAGGGGGCTTTCATGAACACTGAAGCTTTCTTT.

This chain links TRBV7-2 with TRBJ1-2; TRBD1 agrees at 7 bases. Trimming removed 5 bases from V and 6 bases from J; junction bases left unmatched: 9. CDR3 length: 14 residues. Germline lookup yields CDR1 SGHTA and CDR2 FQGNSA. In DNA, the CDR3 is TGTGCCAGCAGCCCGGGGACAGCTTTAGATGGCTACACCTTC. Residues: CASSPGTALDGYTF.

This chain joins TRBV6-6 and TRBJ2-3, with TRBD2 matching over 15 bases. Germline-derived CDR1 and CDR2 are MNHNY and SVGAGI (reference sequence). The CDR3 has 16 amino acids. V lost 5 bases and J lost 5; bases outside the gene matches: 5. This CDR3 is CASSRTSGRGGDTQYF. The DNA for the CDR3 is TGTGCCAGCAGTAGGACTAGCGGGAGGGGGGGAGATACGCAGTATTTT.

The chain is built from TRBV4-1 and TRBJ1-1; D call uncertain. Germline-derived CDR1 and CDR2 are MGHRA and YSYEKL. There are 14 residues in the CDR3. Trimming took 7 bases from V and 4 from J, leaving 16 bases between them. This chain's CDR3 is CASTSTLGSTEAFF. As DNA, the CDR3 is TGCGCCAGCACCTCTACATTAGGGAGCACTGAAGCTTTCTTT.

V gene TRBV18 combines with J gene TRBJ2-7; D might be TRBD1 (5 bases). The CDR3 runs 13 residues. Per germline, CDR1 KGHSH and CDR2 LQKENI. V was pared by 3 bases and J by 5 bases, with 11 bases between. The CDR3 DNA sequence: TGTGCCAGCTCACCCGGCCCCAGGGACGAGCAGTACTTC. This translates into CASSPGPRDEQYF.

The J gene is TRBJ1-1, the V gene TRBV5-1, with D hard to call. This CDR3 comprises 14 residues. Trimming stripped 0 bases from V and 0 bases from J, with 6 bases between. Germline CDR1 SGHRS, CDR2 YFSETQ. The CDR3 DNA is TGCGCCAGCAGCTTGGTTGGGCTGAACACTGAAGCTTTCTTT. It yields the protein CASSLVGLNTEAFF.

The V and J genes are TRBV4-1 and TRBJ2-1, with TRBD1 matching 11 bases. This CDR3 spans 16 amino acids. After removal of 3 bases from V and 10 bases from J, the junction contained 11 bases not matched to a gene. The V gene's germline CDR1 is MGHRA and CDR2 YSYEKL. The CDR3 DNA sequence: TGCGCCAGCAGCCATCGCCCTGGACAGGGGGCACAGGAGCAGTTCTTC. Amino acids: CASSHRPGQGAQEQFF.

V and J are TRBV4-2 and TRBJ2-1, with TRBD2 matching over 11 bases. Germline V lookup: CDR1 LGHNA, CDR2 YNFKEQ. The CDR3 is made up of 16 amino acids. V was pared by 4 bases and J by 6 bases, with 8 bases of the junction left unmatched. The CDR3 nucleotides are TGTGCCAGCAGCCTCGGGACTAGCGGTCTAGGCAATGAGCAGTTCTTC. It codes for CASSLGTSGLGNEQFF.

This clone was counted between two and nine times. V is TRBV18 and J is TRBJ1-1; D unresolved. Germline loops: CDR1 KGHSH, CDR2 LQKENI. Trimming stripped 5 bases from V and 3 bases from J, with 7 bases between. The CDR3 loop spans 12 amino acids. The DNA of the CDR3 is TGTGCCAGCTCATCGGGGTACACTGAAGCTTTCTTT. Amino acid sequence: CASSSGYTEAFF.

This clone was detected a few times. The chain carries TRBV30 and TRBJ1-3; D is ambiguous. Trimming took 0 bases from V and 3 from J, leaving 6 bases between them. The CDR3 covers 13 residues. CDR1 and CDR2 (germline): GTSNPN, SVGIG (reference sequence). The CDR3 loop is CAWSVTDGNTIYF. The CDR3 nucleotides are TGTGCCTGGAGTGTCACAGATGGAAACACCATATATTTT. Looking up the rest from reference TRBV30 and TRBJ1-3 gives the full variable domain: SQTIHQWPATLVQPVGSPLSLECTVEGTSNPNLYWYRQAAGRGLQLLFYSVGIGQISSEVPQNLSASRPQDRQFILSSKKLLLSDSGFYLCAWSVTDGNTIYFGEGSWLTVV.

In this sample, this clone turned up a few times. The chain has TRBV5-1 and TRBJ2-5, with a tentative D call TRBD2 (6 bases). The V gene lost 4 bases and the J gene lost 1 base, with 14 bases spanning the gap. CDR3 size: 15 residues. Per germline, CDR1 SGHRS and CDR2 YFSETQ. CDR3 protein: CASSRLGALQETQYF. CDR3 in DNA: TGCGCCAGCAGCAGACTAGGTGCCCTCCAAGAGACCCAGTACTTC.

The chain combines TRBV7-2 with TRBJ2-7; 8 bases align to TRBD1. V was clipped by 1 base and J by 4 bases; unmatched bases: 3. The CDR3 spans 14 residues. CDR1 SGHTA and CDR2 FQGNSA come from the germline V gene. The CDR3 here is CASSLGTGRYEQYF. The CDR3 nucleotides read TGTGCCAGCAGCTTAGGGACAGGGAGGTACGAGCAGTACTTC.

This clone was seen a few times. The CDR3 is CASSFLTANYGYTF. The DNA of the CDR3 is TGTGCCAGCAGCTTCTTGACAGCTAACTATGGCTACACCTTC. The chain employs TRBV7-9 and TRBJ1-2; the D gene is possibly TRBD1 (5 bases). Germline CDR1 SEHNR, CDR2 FQNEAQ (reference sequence). Trimming took off 3 bases at V and 0 bases at J, with 8 bases between the two ends. The CDR3 loop spans 14 amino acids.

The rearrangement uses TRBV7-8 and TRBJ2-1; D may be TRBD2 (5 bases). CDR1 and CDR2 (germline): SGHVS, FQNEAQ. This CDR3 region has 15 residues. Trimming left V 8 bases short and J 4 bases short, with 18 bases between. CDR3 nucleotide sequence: TGTGCCAGCCCCCTGGGAGTCCCCCTTTACAATGAGCAGTTCTTC. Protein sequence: CASPLGVPLYNEQFF.

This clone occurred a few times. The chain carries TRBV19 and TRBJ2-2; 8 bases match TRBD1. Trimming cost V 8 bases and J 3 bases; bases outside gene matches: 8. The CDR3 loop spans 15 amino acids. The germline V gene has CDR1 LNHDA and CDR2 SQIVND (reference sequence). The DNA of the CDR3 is TGTGCCAGTCGTTCCAGGGGGCGGGACACCGGGGAGCTGTTTTTT. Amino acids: CASRSRGRDTGELFF.

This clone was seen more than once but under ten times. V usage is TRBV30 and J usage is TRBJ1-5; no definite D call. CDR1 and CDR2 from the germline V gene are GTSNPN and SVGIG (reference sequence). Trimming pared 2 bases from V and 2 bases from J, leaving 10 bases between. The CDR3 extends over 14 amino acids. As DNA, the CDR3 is TGTGCCTGGAGTCGGAGTATGGGCAATCAGCCCCAGCATTTT. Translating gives CAWSRSMGNQPQHF.

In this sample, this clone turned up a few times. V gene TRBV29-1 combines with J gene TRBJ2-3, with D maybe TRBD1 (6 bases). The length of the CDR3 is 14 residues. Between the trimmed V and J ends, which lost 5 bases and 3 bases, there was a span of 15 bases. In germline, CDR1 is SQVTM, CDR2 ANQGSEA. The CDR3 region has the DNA TGCAGCGTTTCGCGAGGGGGTACGACAGATACGCAGTATTTT. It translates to CSVSRGGTTDTQYF.

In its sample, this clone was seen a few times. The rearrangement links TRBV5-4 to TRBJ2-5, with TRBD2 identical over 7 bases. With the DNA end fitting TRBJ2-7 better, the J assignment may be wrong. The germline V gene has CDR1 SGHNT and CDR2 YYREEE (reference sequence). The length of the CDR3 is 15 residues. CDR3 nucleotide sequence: TGTGCCAGCAGTTCGAGGACTAGAGAGTACCACGAGCAGTACTTC. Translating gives CASSSRTREYHEQYF.

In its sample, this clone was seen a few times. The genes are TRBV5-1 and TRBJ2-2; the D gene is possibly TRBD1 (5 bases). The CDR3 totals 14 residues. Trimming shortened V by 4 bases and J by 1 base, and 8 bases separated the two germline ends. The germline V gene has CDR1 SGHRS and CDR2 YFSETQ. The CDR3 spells CASSVGQNTGELFF. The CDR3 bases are TGCGCCAGCAGCGTAGGACAGAACACCGGGGAGCTGTTTTTT.